This T cell receptor beta chain was recovered during a study of OX40 agonist ivuxolimab in advanced cancers. At the level of the study: Every 2 weeks, patients got intravenous ivuxolimab at one of six dose levels (0.01-10 mg/kg). Subjects had a mean age of approximately 60 years, with a range of roughly 20 to 79; more than 70% were male.

At baseline, cycle 4 day 1, and cycle 7 day 1, blood was sampled. Assay: immunoSEQ multiplex PCR; the TCRdb copy retains only in-frame clones and omits some. The top ten hold 6% to 8% of the sample, which has 70,000 or so clones, roughly 92% seen once. Between the trimmed V and J ends, which lost 2 bases and 3 bases, there was a span of 13 bases. This CDR3 has 16 residues. CDR1 is MNHNS and CDR2 is SASEGT in the germline V gene. Sequenced here: CD4+ or CD8+ T cells sorted from blood, sampled in a trial of the OX40 agonist ivuxolimab. This receptor was taken from an adult with an advanced solid tumor such as melanoma, head and neck, liver or kidney cancer. The V call is TRBV6-1, the J call TRBJ1-4; TRBD1 might be the D (6 bases). The CDR3 DNA sequence: TGTGCCAGCAGTGAATGGAACAGGGCGGCTAATGAAAAACTGTTTTTT. It codes for CASSEWNRAANEKLFF.